The 22 T cell receptor beta chains below were found in one sample sequenced in a study of technical replicates of blood from several donors. TCRdb's copy holds only in-frame clones and misses some; the assay was immunoSEQ multiplex PCR. Of some 56,000 clones in the sample, 90% to 95% were seen once. What was sequenced was PBMCs. These receptors originate from a human donor in good health. Some clones in this sample may be carry-over from other donors' samples.

This chain joins TRBV7-9 and TRBJ2-1; D perhaps matches TRBD1 (5 bases). The CDR3 has 13 amino acids. Germline CDR1 is SEHNR and CDR2 is FQNEAQ (reference sequence). V was pared by 2 bases and J by 5 bases, with 7 bases between. CDR3 in amino acids: CASSLPGNNEQFF. CDR3 DNA sequence: TGTGCCAGCAGCTTACCAGGGAACAATGAGCAGTTCTTC.

CDR3 sequence: CASSPRDRGRNSPLHF. The CDR3 nucleotides are TGTGCCAGCAGCCCCCGGGACAGGGGGAGGAATTCACCCCTCCACTTT. The rearrangement uses TRBV9 and TRBJ1-6, with 11 bases matching TRBD1. The CDR3 consists of 16 residues. Germline CDR1 and CDR2: SGDLS and YYNGEE. With V trimmed by 4 bases and J by 7 bases, 7 bases remained unmatched.

The genes are TRBV4-2 and TRBJ1-5; D is possibly TRBD1 (5 bases). The CDR3 has 14 amino acids. The germline V gene has CDR1 LGHNA and CDR2 YNFKEQ. V dropped 3 bases and J dropped 2 bases, with 8 bases sitting between them. CDR3 in DNA: TGTGCCAGCAGCCAGTGGGGGGGCAATCAGCCCCAGCATTTT. Its translation is CASSQWGGNQPQHF.

V gene TRBV18 combines with J gene TRBJ1-3, with 10 bases lining up with TRBD1. The junction had 1 base not matched to a gene; V was cut back by 3 bases and J by 2 bases. The CDR3 is 15 amino acids. The germline V gene encodes CDR1 KGHSH and CDR2 LQKENI. The CDR3 sequence: CASSPGQGPGNTIYF. CDR3 coding DNA: TGTGCCAGCTCACCGGGACAGGGGCCTGGAAACACCATATATTTT.

The chain joins TRBV5-1 to TRBJ1-6; D is ambiguous. Trimming removed 4 bases at V and 7 bases at J, with 12 bases between. The CDR3 consists of 14 residues. The germline V gene has CDR1 SGHRS and CDR2 YFSETQ. CDR3 in DNA: TGCGCCAGCAGCCTCGACTGGGTCAATTCACCCCTCCACTTT. Its protein is CASSLDWVNSPLHF.

The chain couples TRBV4-3 to TRBJ2-3; TRBD2 matches at 11 bases. Looked up from germline, CDR1 is LGHNA and CDR2 is YSLEER. V was pared by 1 base and J by 0 bases, with 3 bases of the junction left unmatched. This CDR3 has 17 residues. The CDR3: CASSQASGGISTDTQYF. The CDR3 nucleotides read TGCGCCAGCAGCCAAGCTAGCGGGGGGATAAGCACAGATACGCAGTATTTT.

The gene calls are TRBV30 and TRBJ2-7; D remains unclear. The V end was cut by 2 bases, the J end by 6 bases, with 14 bases between. CDR1 and CDR2 (germline): GTSNPN, SVGIG (reference sequence). The CDR3 sequence is 13 residues long. The CDR3 nucleotides read TGTGCCTGGAGTCTTTTCATGGCCAGCGAGCAGTACTTC. As protein: CAWSLFMASEQYF. The entire variable domain, with the rest obtained from reference TRBV30 and TRBJ2-7, is as follows: SQTIHQWPATLVQPVGSPLSLECTVEGTSNPNLYWYRQAAGRGLQLLFYSVGIGQISSEVPQNLSASRPQDRQFILSSKKLLLSDSGFYLCAWSLFMASEQYFGPGTRLTVT.

This chain connects TRBV5-1 to TRBJ1-1; 9 nucleotides align to TRBD1. CDR3 length: 18 residues. V lost 0 bases, J lost 2 bases, and 11 bases stayed unmatched. The V gene's germline CDR1 is SGHRS and CDR2 YFSETQ. CDR3 protein: CASSLATGGQSRNTEAFF. In nucleotides, the CDR3 is TGCGCCAGCAGCTTGGCGACAGGGGGACAGTCCCGAAACACTGAAGCTTTCTTT.

The chain recombines TRBV4-3 with TRBJ2-7; 7 bases line up with TRBD1. Germline CDR1 and CDR2: LGHNA and YSLEER. The V and J ends lost 3 bases and 2 bases, in that order; junction bases with no gene match: 7. The CDR3 consists of 15 residues. The chain's CDR3 is CASSHRQGTAYEQYF. In nucleotides, the CDR3 is TGCGCCAGCAGCCATCGACAGGGTACGGCCTACGAGCAGTACTTC.

The V gene is TRBV7-2, the J gene TRBJ1-2; D not certain. CDR1 and CDR2 (germline): SGHTA, FQGNSA. The CDR3 extends over 15 amino acids. V was trimmed by 1 base and J by 4 bases, leaving 13 bases between them. This CDR3 reads CASSLGLGSFYGYTF. In nucleotides, the CDR3 is TGTGCCAGCAGCTTAGGGTTGGGGAGCTTCTATGGCTACACCTTC.

The chain carries TRBV7-9 and TRBJ2-1; 8 nucleotides match TRBD1. Germline-derived CDR1 and CDR2 are SEHNR and FQNEAQ (reference sequence). The V gene end was trimmed by 7 bases and the J gene end by 2 bases; junction bases not matched to a gene: 4. The length of the CDR3 is 14 residues. The CDR3 spells CASTQTGAYNEQFF. As DNA, the CDR3 is TGTGCCAGCACCCAGACAGGGGCCTACAATGAGCAGTTCTTC.

The chain couples TRBV2 to TRBJ1-4, with a tentative D call TRBD1 (6 bases). V lost 6 bases and J 3 bases, leaving 14 bases between the germline ends. Germline lookup yields CDR1 SNHLY and CDR2 FYNNEI. The CDR3 has 15 amino acids. The CDR3 DNA sequence: TGTGCCAGCAGGAGGACAGAATCTCCTAATGAAAAACTGTTTTTT. Amino acids: CASRRTESPNEKLFF.

The chain links TRBV21-1 to TRBJ2-3; the table's D call TRBD2 went unverified against the DNA. TRBV21-1 constitutes a pseudogene. The CDR3 has 11 amino acids. In DNA form, the CDR3 reads TGTGCCAGCAATCTAGCGGGGAAACTTTATTTT. Translating gives CASNLAGKLYF.

The chain recombines TRBV5-4 with TRBJ2-5, with TRBD1 identical over 9 bases. The CDR3 runs to 15 residues. V lost 7 bases, J lost 0 bases, and 7 bases stayed unmatched. Germline lookup yields CDR1 SGHNT and CDR2 YYREEE (reference sequence). The CDR3 protein is CASGRTGEYQETQYF. CDR3 nucleotide sequence: TGTGCCAGCGGAAGGACAGGGGAGTACCAAGAGACCCAGTACTTC.

This sequence joins TRBV7-8 and TRBJ2-7, with D uncertain. The CDR3 contains 13 residues. Trimming cost V 1 base and J 3 bases, with 7 bases left between them. CDR1 and CDR2 from the germline V gene are SGHVS and FQNEAQ. CDR3 in DNA: TGTGCCAGCAGCTTAGGGCGGAACTACGAGCAGTACTTC. Encoded protein: CASSLGRNYEQYF. Together with reference TRBV7-8 and TRBJ2-7, the CDR3 gives the full variable domain: GAGVSQSPRYKVAKRGQDVALRCDPISGHVSLFWYQQALGQGPEFLTYFQNEAQLDKSGLPSDRFFAERPEGSVSTLKIQRTQQEDSAVYLCASSLGRNYEQYFGPGTRLTVT.

This clone has a handful of counts. This sequence joins TRBV14 and TRBJ1-1; a possible D gene is TRBD1 (5 bases). V dropped 1 base and J dropped 5 bases, with 20 bases sitting between them. CDR1 SGHDN and CDR2 FVKESK come from the germline V gene. This CDR3 spans 17 amino acids. The CDR3 spells CASSQVPGRGKGTEAFF. CDR3 in DNA: TGTGCCAGCAGCCAAGTCCCAGGTAGGGGAAAGGGGACTGAAGCTTTCTTT.

The rearrangement links TRBV11-2 to TRBJ2-1, with 11 bases fitting TRBD2. This CDR3 spans 17 amino acids. V dropped 5 bases and J dropped 4; count of bases not matched to a gene: 10. Germline CDR1 SGHAT, CDR2 FQNNGV. For the CDR3, the DNA is TGTGCCAGCAGCCCGCCCTCGGGACTAGCGGCGTACAATGAGCAGTTCTTC. It translates to CASSPPSGLAAYNEQFF.

The chain joins TRBV7-3 to TRBJ2-2, with D possibly matching TRBD2 (5 bases). Germline loops: CDR1 SGHTA, CDR2 FQGTGA. CDR3 size: 14 residues. V gave up 2 bases and J gave up 8 bases, with 12 bases separating them. The CDR3 sequence: CASSLLGGLGELFF. Here the CDR3 DNA reads TGTGCCAGCAGCTTATTAGGAGGACTGGGGGAGCTGTTTTTT.

As DNA, the CDR3 is TGCGCCAGCAGCTTGTCCACGGGGAGCGGCTATGGCTACACCTTC. This gives the protein CASSLSTGSGYGYTF. The chain employs TRBV5-1 and TRBJ1-2, with D unresolved. V was pared by 1 base and J by 4 bases, with 14 bases between. In germline, CDR1 is SGHRS, CDR2 YFSETQ. The CDR3 is 15 amino acids.

This clone has a handful of counts. The chain combines TRBV27 with TRBJ1-5; D is unresolved. The CDR3 has 16 residues. CDR1 and CDR2 (germline): MNHEY, SMNVEV (reference sequence). V was clipped by 4 bases and J by 0 bases, with 13 bases between them. The CDR3 here is CASSSLPLYSNQPQHF. CDR3 nucleotide sequence: TGTGCCAGCAGTTCACTTCCACTCTATAGCAATCAGCCCCAGCATTTT.

The rearrangement uses TRBV5-1 and TRBJ1-2; 9 bases align to TRBD1. The germline V gene encodes CDR1 SGHRS and CDR2 YFSETQ. With V trimmed by 0 bases and J by 5 bases, 5 bases remained unmatched. This CDR3 region has 15 residues. CDR3 in DNA: TGCGCCAGCAGCTTGGGGAACAGGGGGCCATATGGCTACACCTTC. Protein product: CASSLGNRGPYGYTF.

The table lists this clone with a count of one. The chain is built from TRBV15 and TRBJ1-2; D possibly corresponds to TRBD1 (5 bases). CDR1 and CDR2 from the germline V gene are LNHNV and YYDKDF (reference sequence). The V and J ends lost 0 bases and 6 bases respectively, with 8 bases between them. The CDR3 is 13 residues long. CDR3 DNA: TGTGCCACCAGCAGAGATGGAGGGGATGGCTACACCTTC. The encoded protein is CATSRDGGDGYTF.